This TCR beta chain appears in the sequencing data of a study of T cell responses to AZD1222 COVID-19 vaccine. Broader study findings: Spike-specific TCR breadth and depth both grew after two AZD1222 doses. Repertoire sampling happened only post peak T cell response. Spike was spanned by vaccine-associated CD4 TCRs, which were dominant at 160-218 and 743-854.

The CDR3 covers 17 residues. Germline loops: CDR1 ENHRY, CDR2 SYGVKD. V was clipped by 3 bases and J by 0 bases, with 15 bases between them. To note about this clone: Its antigen is not known.

Measured with immunoSEQ multiplex PCR; TCRdb has only the in-frame clones, and not every one. The table shows roughly 150,000 clones, with 75% to 95% occurring only once. The V call is TRBV10-3, the J call TRBJ1-5, with D perhaps TRBD1 (6 bases). This TCR was recovered from an adult in good health. Material: peripheral blood, obtained on day 0 of AZD1222 vaccination. The CDR3 here is CAISDSARGVSNQPQHF. The CDR3 DNA reads TGTGCCATCAGTGACTCGGCCAGGGGAGTTAGCAATCAGCCCCAGCATTTT.